The 26 T cell receptor beta chains in this list originate from one sample, sequenced in a study of read filtering for tumor transcriptome and immune sequencing. The library was built from 400 ng RNA with molecular barcoded adaptors for alpha/delta and beta/gamma chains. TCRdb reprocessed the reads with MiXCR, giving one entry per CDR3 protein. The sample holds some 120,000 distinct CDR3 sequences, 10% to 15% seen once. Sequencing used a population of CD138-negative cells sorted from bone marrow. The origin of the receptors is a donor aged 40 or over with multiple myeloma.

Details on this clonotype: This may be a read error: a much more frequent sequence differs by one nucleotide. The chain has TRBV6-5 and TRBJ1-1, with no clear D. The CDR3 totals 12 residues. V lost 8 bases to trimming and J lost 3 bases, with 10 bases between them. Looked up from germline, CDR1 is MNHEY and CDR2 is SVGAGI. The CDR3 region is CASLSGDTEAFF. The CDR3 nucleotides read TGTGCCAGCTTAAGCGGGGACACTGAAGCTTTCTTT.

As concerns this clonotype: A junction end diverges from the germline sequence, so it may reflect a read error. The rearrangement links TRBV28 to TRBJ2-3, with D possibly being TRBD2 (5 bases). The germline V gene has CDR1 MDHEN and CDR2 SYDVKM. The CDR3 covers 15 residues. CDR3 protein: CASSLAAASTDTQDF. CDR3 DNA sequence: TGTGCCAGCAGTTTAGCGGCGGCTAGCACAGATACGCAGGATTTT. Using reference TRBV28 and TRBJ2-3 for the parts outside the CDR3, the full variable domain is DVKVTQSSRYLVKRTGEKVFLECVQDMDHENMFWYRQDPGLGLRLIYFSYDVKMKEKGDIPEGYSVSREKKERFSLILESASTNQTSMYLCASSLAAASTDTQDFGPGTRLTVL.

The chain couples TRBV19 to TRBJ2-2, with D possibly matching TRBD1 (5 bases). Deletions cut 8 bases from V and 4 bases from J, with 8 bases between. This CDR3 has 12 residues. Germline values: CDR1 LNHDA, CDR2 SQIVND (reference sequence). The CDR3 DNA reads as TGTGCCAGTTACCAGGGCACCGGGGAGCTGTTTTTT. Encoded protein: CASYQGTGELFF.

About this clonotype: The likely explanation is a read error, given a far larger clone one base away. The rearrangement links TRBV6-2 or TRBV6-3 to TRBJ2-1; D unclear. The last part of the DNA fits TRBJ2-7 better; the J call may be wrong. Germline CDR1 MNHEY, CDR2 SVGEGT. This CDR3 has 12 residues. The CDR3 region is CASSEIYNEQYF. CDR3 in DNA: TGTGCCAGCAGTGAAATCTACAATGAGCAGTACTTC.

A remark on this clonotype: Given a much more abundant clone one base away, this may be a read error. This CDR3 fails to terminate in the conserved phenylalanine or tryptophan, so it likely reflects a read error. This chain uses TRBV7-2 with TRBJ1-1; D remains unclear. The CDR3 is 13 amino acids. V lost 2 bases, J lost 4 bases, and 8 bases lay in between. The germline CDR1 and CDR2 sequences are SGHTA and FQGNSA. The DNA for the CDR3 is TGTGCCAGCAGCTTAAATGCGGGCACTGAAGCTTTCCTT. Encoded protein: CASSLNAGTEAFL.

The table lists this clonotype with many counts. CDR3 DNA: TGTGCCAGCAGCCCGTGGGCAGATACGCAGTATTTT. This gives the protein CASSPWADTQYF. The chain recombines TRBV2 with TRBJ2-3, with D hard to call. V shed 6 bases and J shed 4 bases, with 8 bases lying between them. This CDR3 comprises 12 residues. CDR1 SNHLY and CDR2 FYNNEI come from the germline V gene.

At least ten counts were recorded for this clonotype. The chain recombines TRBV12-3 or TRBV12-4 with TRBJ2-3; D not certain. This CDR3 is built from 13 residues. The V end lost 7 bases, the J end lost 9 bases, and 17 bases lay between the germline ends. This chain's CDR3 is CASNLSSKPTQYF. In DNA, the CDR3 is TGTGCCAGCAACCTCTCCTCCAAACCGACGCAGTATTTT.

As regards this clonotype: A single base is all that separates this from a far larger clone, so a read error is likely. The V and J genes are TRBV11-1 and TRBJ2-1, with 7 bases matching TRBD1. CDR1 is SGHAT and CDR2 is FQDESV in the germline V gene (reference sequence). The CDR3 covers 16 residues. The CDR3 DNA follows: TGTGCCAGCAGCTCAAGGGACAGATCAGTGGTCAATGAGCAGCTCTTC. Residues: CASSSRDRSVVNEQLF.

The table lists this clonotype with many counts. The J gene is TRBJ2-2, the V gene TRBV24-1; D may match TRBD1 or TRBD2 (6 bases each). The V end lost 3 bases, the J end lost 6 bases, and 16 bases lay between the germline ends. Per the germline V gene, CDR1 is KGHDR and CDR2 is SFDVKD. This CDR3 contains 16 residues. In DNA form, the CDR3 reads TGTGCCACCAGTGATCCGGGGGCTAAGGATTCCGGGGAGCTGTTTTTT. Residues: CATSDPGAKDSGELFF.

Concerning this clonotype itself: A much larger clone differs from this one at a single base, so this may be a read error. The chain employs TRBV5-1 and TRBJ1-5; no clear D. V was pared by 3 bases and J by 7 bases, with 20 bases between. The germline V gene encodes CDR1 SGHRS and CDR2 YFSETQ. This CDR3 spans 16 amino acids. CDR3 coding DNA: TGCGCCAGCAGCTCGTGGTTGGAGTGGGCCTGGCAGCCCCAGCATTTT. Translation: CASSSWLEWAWQPQHF.

This rearrangement joins TRBV20-1 to TRBJ2-5; 8 bases fit TRBD2. The CDR3 is made up of 15 amino acids. Germline CDR1 reads DFQATT; CDR2 reads SNEGSKA (reference sequence). V was pared by 0 bases and J by 5 bases, with 8 bases of the junction left unmatched. The CDR3, as DNA: TGCAGTGCTAGAGATATGGTAGCGGGAATTGAGACCCAGTACTTC. This translates into CSARDMVAGIETQYF.

This clonotype occurred many times. This chain connects TRBV6-5 to TRBJ2-1; TRBD2 might be the D (7 bases). CDR1 MNHEY and CDR2 SVGAGI come from the germline V gene. The CDR3 covers 15 residues. Trimming took off 4 bases at V and 4 bases at J, with 14 bases between the two ends. The CDR3 region is CASSLLGGAYNEQFF. The CDR3 nucleotides read TGTGCCAGCAGTTTACTAGGGGGGGCGTACAATGAGCAGTTCTTC.

V is TRBV24-1 and J is TRBJ1-1; D not resolved. CDR1 KGHDR and CDR2 SFDVKD come from the germline V gene. CDR3 length: 11 amino acids. V was cut by 3 bases and J by 8 bases, with 6 bases left in between. In nucleotides, the CDR3 is TGTGCCACCAGTGATGACCGGGAAGCTTTCTTT. Its translation is CATSDDREAFF.

There are many counts of this clonotype. The chain links TRBV20-1 to TRBJ2-1; 7 bases are shared with TRBD1. The CDR3 contains 16 residues. Germline CDR1 is DFQATT and CDR2 is SNEGSKA (reference sequence). With V trimmed by 0 bases and J by 0 bases, 5 bases remained unmatched. This chain's CDR3 is CSARDSGQVSYNEQFF. Here the CDR3 DNA reads TGCAGTGCTAGAGATTCCGGACAGGTCTCCTACAATGAGCAGTTCTTC.

This clonotype was detected many times. V usage is TRBV29-1 and J usage is TRBJ2-5, with 9 nucleotides matching TRBD1. The trim removed 7 bases at V and 5 bases at J, leaving 8 bases unmatched. This CDR3 has 13 residues. Germline CDR1 is SQVTM and CDR2 is ANQGSEA. As DNA, the CDR3 is TGCAGCGCCGGACAGGGGACGGGGGAGACCCAGTACTTC. As protein: CSAGQGTGETQYF. Together with reference TRBV29-1 and TRBJ2-5, the CDR3 gives the full variable domain: SAVISQKPSRDICQRGTSLTIQCQVDSQVTMMFWYRQQPGQSLTLIATANQGSEATYESGFVIDKFPISRPNLTFSTLTVSNMSPEDSSIYLCSAGQGTGETQYFGPGTRLLVL.

This clonotype was detected ten times or more. The CDR3 is CASSSASTDTQYF. The CDR3 nucleotides read TGCGCCAGCAGCTCGGCTAGCACAGATACGCAGTATTTT. The chain couples TRBV5-1 to TRBJ2-3; the D is unclear. Per the germline V gene, CDR1 is SGHRS and CDR2 is YFSETQ. CDR3 length: 13 residues. Trimming shortened V by 3 bases and J by 0 bases, and 5 bases separated the two germline ends.

Ten or more counts support this clonotype. V and J are TRBV15 and TRBJ1-2, with 10 bases that match TRBD1. CDR3 length: 15 residues. V shed 2 bases, J shed 2 bases, and the junction held 2 bases outside the gene matches. The germline V gene has CDR1 LNHNV and CDR2 YYDKDF (reference sequence). The CDR3 nucleotides read TGTGCCACCAGCAGACGGACAGGGGGAAACTATGGCTACACCTTC. Translated, it gives CATSRRTGGNYGYTF.

This clonotype has a handful of counts. This chain connects TRBV29-1 to TRBJ1-4; D ambiguous. CDR3 length equals 14 residues. With 5 bases removed from V and 5 bases from J, the gap between germline ends came to 15 bases. Germline V CDR1 and CDR2: SQVTM, ANQGSEA. Here the CDR3 reads CSVLLRRGNEKLFF. Written as DNA, the CDR3 is TGCAGCGTTCTCCTCAGACGAGGAAATGAAAAACTGTTTTTT.

This clonotype was detected many times. The CDR3 protein is CASSHSGGRGYTF. Written as DNA, the CDR3 is TGTGCCAGCAGCCACTCAGGGGGCCGTGGCTACACCTTC. The chain couples TRBV7-9 to TRBJ1-2; 8 bases align to TRBD1. Unmatched junction bases numbered 6, after V lost 5 bases and J lost 7 bases. Germline V gives CDR1 SEHNR, CDR2 FQNEAQ (reference sequence). The length of the CDR3 is 13 residues.

This clonotype was counted many times. The rearrangement uses TRBV7-2 and TRBJ2-2, with 8 bases fitting TRBD2. V gave up 3 bases and J gave up 2 bases; unmatched junction bases: 2. CDR3 length: 15 residues. From germline, CDR1 is SGHTA and CDR2 FQGNSA. The CDR3 bases are TGTGCCAGCAGCTTCGCGGGGGGCAACACCGGGGAGCTGTTTTTT. As protein: CASSFAGGNTGELFF.

In this sample, this clonotype turned up many times. CDR3 residues: CATSYGREGGTQYF. CDR3 DNA: TGTGCCACTTCGTACGGCAGGGAGGGAGGTACGCAGTATTTT. V usage is TRBV12-3 or TRBV12-4 and J usage is TRBJ2-3; 7 nucleotides agree with TRBD2. With V trimmed by 10 bases and J by 8 bases, 15 bases remained unmatched. The CDR3 covers 14 residues.

This clonotype appeared once. This likely stems from a read error, as it lies one base from a far larger clone. The chain combines TRBV6-1 with TRBJ1-2, with D possibly matching TRBD1 (5 bases). CDR3 length: 14 residues. In germline, CDR1 is MNHNS, CDR2 SASEGT. The CDR3 DNA follows: TGTGCCAGCAGTTACGGGGCAGGCTTCTATGGCTACGCCTTC. Protein product: CASSYGAGFYGYAF.

This clonotype was recorded many times. The chain carries TRBV18 and TRBJ1-1; D gene uncertain. CDR1 is KGHSH and CDR2 is LQKENI in the germline V gene. V lost 6 bases and J lost 8, with 10 bases in between. The CDR3 covers 11 residues. This chain's CDR3 is CASSQEVEAFF. The CDR3, as DNA: TGTGCCAGCTCCCAAGAAGTGGAAGCTTTCTTT.

Regarding this clonotype: A single base separates this from a much larger clone, so it may be a read error. V usage is TRBV7-2 and J usage is TRBJ2-2; D unresolved. Germline V gene sequence: CDR1 SGHTA, CDR2 FQGNSA. The CDR3 length is 11 residues. The CDR3 reads CACSLAGELFF. Here the CDR3 DNA reads TGTGCCTGCAGCTTAGCCGGGGAGCTGTTTTTT.

This clonotype showed up many times. V gene TRBV3-1 combines with J gene TRBJ1-6; 8 positions agree with TRBD1. This CDR3 is 13 amino acids long. From germline, CDR1 is LGHDT and CDR2 YNNKEL (reference sequence). V gave up 5 bases and J gave up 14 bases; unmatched junction bases: 8. In nucleotides, the CDR3 is TGTGCCAGCAGCAGAACGGACAGGGCGTCCCTCCACTTT. It yields the protein CASSRTDRASLHF.

Comment on this clonotype: The junction and the germline gene differ at one end; a read error may be behind it. This chain connects TRBV30 to TRBJ1-2; a possible D gene is TRBD1 (5 bases). CDR3 length: 14 amino acids. Germline V CDR1 and CDR2: GTSNPN, SVGIG (reference sequence). The CDR3 sequence is CAWTGTLANYDYTF. Here the CDR3 DNA reads TGTGCCTGGACTGGGACTTTAGCTAACTATGACTACACCTTC.